This T cell receptor delta chain was obtained from a study of gamma-delta chains in newborns, infants, children. Details on this clone: At one end the junction does not follow the germline gene, possibly because of a read error.

TCRdb reanalysed the reads via CATT. Of over a thousand delta-chain clones listed, roughly 2.2% are singletons. This TCR was sampled from a child in good health. Sequences were obtained from blood.

CDR3 region: CACDTVSVRGIRGVAWGTRQMFF. As DNA, the CDR3 is TGTGCCTGTGACACCGTATCAGTCCGGGGGATACGAGGGGTCGCCTGGGGCACCCGACAGATGTTTTTC. The genes are TRDV2 and TRDJ3; 10 positions match TRDD3. In the absence of a J gene in TCRdb, the DNA was matched to germline to assign it here. This CDR3 has 23 amino acids. Per the germline V gene, CDR1 is GEAIGNYY and CDR2 is EKD.